This T cell receptor beta chain emerged from a study of blood T cell repertoires in COVID-19. Background on the study: COVID-19 samples from acute and convalescent phases originated in the United States, Italy and Spain.

After removal of 1 base from V and 9 bases from J, the junction contained 3 bases not matched to a gene. The CDR3 runs 13 residues. Original data processing: From reference gene primer amplification, estimates of nucleated cell counts were derived. Assay: immunoSEQ multiplex PCR; the TCRdb copy retains only in-frame clones and omits some. The V and J calls and the clone size are those of that table, but D and trimming were determined from the DNA. The repertoire holds roughly 100,000 clones, with approximately 76% as singletons. The chain uses TRBV12-3 or TRBV12-4 and TRBJ2-1; TRBD2 agrees at 7 bases. The sequence was collected from a woman aged 70-85 years with acute or convalescent COVID-19. The sequenced sample consisted of peripheral blood. The CDR3 coding sequence is TGTGCCAGCAGTTTAGTCAGGGAGGGTGAGCAGTTCTTC. Protein sequence: CASSLVREGEQFF.